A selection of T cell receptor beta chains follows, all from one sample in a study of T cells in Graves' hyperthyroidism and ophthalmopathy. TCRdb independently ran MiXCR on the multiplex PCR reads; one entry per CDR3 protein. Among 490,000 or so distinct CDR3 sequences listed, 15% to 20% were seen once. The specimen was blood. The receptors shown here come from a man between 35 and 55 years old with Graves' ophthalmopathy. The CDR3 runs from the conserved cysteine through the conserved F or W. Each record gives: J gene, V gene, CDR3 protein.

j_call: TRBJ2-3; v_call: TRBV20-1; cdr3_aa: CSASARQGTDTQYF
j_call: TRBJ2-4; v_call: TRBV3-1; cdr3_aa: CASSQAGGAAKNIQYF
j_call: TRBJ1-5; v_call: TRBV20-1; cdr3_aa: CSARFASQPQHF
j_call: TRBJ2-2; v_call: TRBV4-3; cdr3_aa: CASSQAGARTGELFF
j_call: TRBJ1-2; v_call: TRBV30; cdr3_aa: CAWRRGIGTAPYGYTF
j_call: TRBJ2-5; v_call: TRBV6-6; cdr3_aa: CASSYSAEQTQYF
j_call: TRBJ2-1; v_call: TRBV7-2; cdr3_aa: CASSLGRGVQDEQFF
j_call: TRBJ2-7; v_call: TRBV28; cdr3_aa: CASSGGQAPPRQYF
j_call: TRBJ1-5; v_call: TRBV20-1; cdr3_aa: CSARNSGTGDQPQHF
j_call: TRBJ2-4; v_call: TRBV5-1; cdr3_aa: CASSPTGPPQNIQYF
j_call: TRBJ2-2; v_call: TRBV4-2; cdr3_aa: CASSQIGTEKNTGELFF
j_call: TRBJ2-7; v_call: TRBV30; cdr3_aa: CAWSAGDSYEQYF
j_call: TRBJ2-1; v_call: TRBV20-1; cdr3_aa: CSAGTGYNEQFF
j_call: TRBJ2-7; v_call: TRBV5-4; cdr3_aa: CASSHSGGLTSYEQYF
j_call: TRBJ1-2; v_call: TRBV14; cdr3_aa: CASSHLVGTGHYGYTF
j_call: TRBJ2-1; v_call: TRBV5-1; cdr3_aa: CASSFLPTGEIDEQFF